These 18 T cell receptor beta chains originate from one sample sequenced in a study of blood T cells in healthy people across ages. Using a J-beta primer mix together with a sample-barcoded 5' primer, a second PCR was run for roughly 6 to 12 cycles. TCRdb fed the 5' RACE reads into MiXCR, producing one record per CDR3 protein. The data contain 1.2 million to 1.5 million distinct CDR3 sequences, 55% to 75% of them singletons. Sequencing used blood. The receptors were sampled from a man aged 18 to 30 in good health.

The chain employs TRBV12-3 or TRBV12-4 and TRBJ2-5; tentatively, D is TRBD1 (6 bases). The CDR3 length is 16 residues. V was cut by 4 bases and J by 1 base, with 16 bases left in between. CDR3 coding DNA: TGTGCCAGCAGTTACTCACAGGGAACCCCCCAAGAGACCCAGTACTTC. Translated: CASSYSQGTPQETQYF.

The chain is built from TRBV6-5 and TRBJ2-1; D unresolved. The V end lost 5 bases, the J end lost 6 bases, and 11 bases lay between the germline ends. CDR1 is MNHEY and CDR2 is SVGAGI in the germline V gene. The CDR3 is made up of 13 amino acids. Written as DNA, the CDR3 is TGTGCCAGCAGTAATTCTCGCAGCAATGAGCAGTTCTTC. Residues: CASSNSRSNEQFF.

This chain joins TRBV6-5 and TRBJ2-2; D might be TRBD1 or TRBD2, each matching 5 bases. CDR1 is MNHEY and CDR2 is SVGAGI in the germline V gene. The V gene lost 7 bases and the J gene lost 1 base, with 10 bases spanning the gap. The CDR3 covers 14 residues. In DNA, the CDR3 is TGTGCCAGCAAAGGGGCGGGGAACACCGGGGAGCTGTTTTTT. It yields the protein CASKGAGNTGELFF.

This sequence joins TRBV11-3 and TRBJ2-4; perhaps TRBD1 as D (6 bases). The assigned J gene may be wrong: the sequence end matches TRBJ2-7 better. The length of the CDR3 is 15 residues. Germline CDR1 reads SGHNT; CDR2 reads YENEEA. CDR3 in amino acids: CASSLGRDNSYEQYF. CDR3 sequence (DNA): TGTGCCAGCAGCTTAGGCAGGGACAACTCCTACGAGCAGTACTTC.

The V gene is TRBV9, the J gene TRBJ2-1, with 7 nucleotides matching TRBD1. Germline CDR1 is SGDLS and CDR2 is YYNGEE. Trimming took 0 bases from V and 1 from J; bases not matched to a gene: 4. The CDR3 sequence is 16 residues long. CDR3 DNA sequence: TGTGCCAGCAGCGTAGAGACAGGGATTTCCTACAATGAGCAGTTCTTC. Protein sequence: CASSVETGISYNEQFF. The whole variable domain, remainder taken from reference TRBV9 and TRBJ2-1, is DSGVTQTPKHLITATGQRVTLRCSPRSGDLSVYWYQQSLDQGLQFLIQYYNGEERAKGNILERFSAQQFPDLHSELNLSSLELGDSALYFCASSVETGISYNEQFFGPGTRLTVL.

This rearrangement joins TRBV7-9 to TRBJ1-5; a possible D gene is TRBD1 (5 bases). The V end lost 1 base, the J end lost 5 bases, and 12 bases lay between the germline ends. CDR1 is SEHNR, CDR2 FQNEAQ, per germline (reference sequence). This CDR3 has 15 residues. CDR3 DNA: TGTGCCAGCAGCTTAGGAGAGGGGAATTATCAGCCCCAGCATTTT. Protein: CASSLGEGNYQPQHF. Full variable domain (remainder filled in from reference TRBV7-9 and TRBJ1-5): DTGVSQNPRHKITKRGQNVTFRCDPISEHNRLYWYRQTLGQGPEFLTYFQNEAQLEKSRLLSDRFSAERPKGSFSTLEIQRTEQGDSAMYLCASSLGEGNYQPQHFGDGTRLSIL.

This chain uses TRBV10-3 with TRBJ2-7; 9 bases match TRBD2. V trimming: 10 bases; J trimming: 4 bases; junction bases outside the gene matches: 11. This CDR3 contains 14 residues. CDR1 is ENHRY, CDR2 SYGVKD, per germline. The CDR3 reads CATKLAGGEYEQYF. CDR3 coding DNA: TGTGCCACCAAGCTGGCGGGGGGGGAATACGAGCAGTACTTC.

With respect to this clonotype: Relative to the germline gene, one junction end is altered; a read error may explain this. The chain is built from TRBV11-2 and TRBJ2-3, with 10 positions matching TRBD1. The CDR3 length is 15 residues. Germline V gene lookup returns CDR1 SGHAT and CDR2 FQNNGV. The DNA for the CDR3 is TGTGCTAGCAGCCAGATGGGGGACAGGGGAGATACGCAGTATTTT. Translated: CASSQMGDRGDTQYF. Looking up the rest from reference TRBV11-2 and TRBJ2-3 gives the full variable domain: EAGVAQSPRYKIIEKRQSVAFWCNPISGHATLYWYQQILGQGPKLLIQFQNNGVVDDSQLPKDRFSAERLKGVDSTLKIQPAKLEDSAVYLCASSQMGDRGDTQYFGPGTRLTVL.

There are a few counts of this clonotype. The chain links TRBV27 to TRBJ1-2; D is possibly TRBD1 (5 bases). Trimming removed 5 bases at V and 8 bases at J, with 15 bases between. CDR1 and CDR2 (germline): MNHEY, SMNVEV (reference sequence). The CDR3 covers 13 residues. CDR3 residues: CASSTGTRGGYTF. The CDR3 DNA reads TGTGCCAGCAGTACCGGGACCCGCGGGGGCTACACCTTC.

This clonotype came up a few times. V gene TRBV21-1 combines with J gene TRBJ2-5; TRBD1, the table's D call, lacks a check against the DNA. TRBV21-1 represents a pseudogene. The CDR3 is 16 residues long. The CDR3 sequence is CASRAYTQGVEETQYF. The CDR3 nucleotides are TGTGCCAGCAGGGCTTATACACAGGGTGTGGAAGAGACCCAGTACTTC.

V is TRBV5-1 and J is TRBJ2-1; no clear D gene. The V end lost 2 bases, the J end lost 8 bases, and 11 bases lay between the germline ends. CDR1 and CDR2 (germline): SGHRS, YFSETQ. This CDR3 has 13 residues. Here the CDR3 reads CASSFYSFDEQFF. The CDR3 DNA reads as TGCGCCAGCAGCTTCTACTCTTTCGATGAGCAGTTCTTC. The entire variable domain, with the rest obtained from reference TRBV5-1 and TRBJ2-1, is as follows: KAGVTQTPRYLIKTRGQQVTLSCSPISGHRSVSWYQQTPGQGLQFLFEYFSETQRNKGNFPGRFSGRQFSNSRSEMNVSTLELGDSALYLCASSFYSFDEQFFGPGTRLTVL.

The V call is TRBV4-3, the J call TRBJ1-2; D is ambiguous. CDR1 is LGHNA and CDR2 is YSLEER in the germline V gene. Deletions cut 0 bases from V and 8 bases from J, with 16 bases between. The CDR3 contains 15 residues. CDR3 in DNA: TGCGCCAGCAGCCAAGATCGAGGGATGGGTGGAGGCTACACCTTC. Residues: CASSQDRGMGGGYTF.

The rearrangement links TRBV2 to TRBJ1-6; D gene uncertain. The V end was cut by 2 bases, the J end by 7 bases, with 9 bases between. This CDR3 contains 14 residues. Germline V lookup: CDR1 SNHLY, CDR2 FYNNEI. In nucleotides, the CDR3 is TGTGCCAGCAGTGAAAGGGTACGGAATTCACCCCTCCACTTT. Protein: CASSERVRNSPLHF.

This rearrangement joins TRBV11-2 to TRBJ2-1; TRBD2 is a possible D gene (6 bases). This CDR3 is built from 15 residues. V was shortened by 1 base and J by 7 bases, with 14 bases between the two germline ends. CDR1 and CDR2 from the germline V gene are SGHAT and FQNNGV. The CDR3 DNA is TGTGCCAGCAGCTTAGGACTAGGCGTTAATAATGAGCAGTTCTTC. It is translated as CASSLGLGVNNEQFF. The full variable domain, in which reference TRBV11-2 and TRBJ2-1 provide the parts outside the CDR3, is EAGVAQSPRYKIIEKRQSVAFWCNPISGHATLYWYQQILGQGPKLLIQFQNNGVVDDSQLPKDRFSAERLKGVDSTLKIQPAKLEDSAVYLCASSLGLGVNNEQFFGPGTRLTVL.

This chain connects TRBV20-1 to TRBJ2-5; 8 bases align to TRBD1. This CDR3 is 13 amino acids long. Germline CDR1 and CDR2: DFQATT and SNEGSKA (reference sequence). The J segment lost 2 bases and the V segment lost 5 bases, leaving 4 bases of the junction unmatched. CDR3 amino acids: CSARQGQQETQYF. CDR3 nucleotide sequence: TGCAGTGCTCGACAGGGGCAGCAAGAGACCCAGTACTTC.

V gene TRBV29-1 combines with J gene TRBJ2-1; perhaps TRBD2 as D (7 bases). The V gene lost 5 bases and the J gene lost 2 bases, with 13 bases spanning the gap. Germline V gene lookup returns CDR1 SQVTM and CDR2 ANQGSEA. CDR3 size: 14 residues. The CDR3 DNA sequence: TGCAGCGTTAGTCAGGGGAGGGCCTACAATGAGCAGTTCTTC. Its translation: CSVSQGRAYNEQFF.

The table lists this clonotype with a few counts. The V call is TRBV13, the J call TRBJ2-4; D may be TRBD2 (6 bases). The CDR3 covers 12 residues. Trimming removed 8 bases from V and 1 base from J, with 6 bases in between. Looked up from germline, CDR1 is PRHDT and CDR2 is FYEKMQ (reference sequence). CDR3 in DNA: TGTGCCAGCGGGGGGGCCAAAAACATTCAGTACTTC. It yields the protein CASGGAKNIQYF.

The V gene is TRBV12-3 or TRBV12-4, the J gene TRBJ1-4; 8 bases map to TRBD1. V shed 6 bases and J 14 bases; nucleotides not matched to a gene: 5. CDR3 size: 11 residues. CDR3 DNA sequence: TGTGCCAGCAGCCCAGGGGGCCACCTGTTTTTT. It translates to CASSPGGHLFF.